This T cell receptor beta chain derives from a study of T cell responses to AZD1222 COVID-19 vaccine. The ends were cut back, 0 bases at V and 4 bases at J, with 9 bases in the middle. This CDR3 region has 14 residues. In germline, CDR1 is LGHDT, CDR2 YNNKEL (reference sequence). This table comes from immunoSEQ multiplex PCR, and its TCRdb copy is limited to in-frame clones, with some not included. The data hold approximately 140,000 clones, with roughly 90% observed a single time. The V gene is TRBV3-1 (or the pseudogene TRBV3-2), the J gene TRBJ2-5; D is undetermined. This TCR derives from an adult in good health. The source was peripheral blood, collected on day 0 of AZD1222 vaccination. CDR3 region: CASSQDMRGETQYF. In DNA form, the CDR3 reads TGTGCCAGCAGCCAAGATATGAGAGGAGAGACCCAGTACTTC.